One sample yielded the 14 T cell receptor beta chains listed below, sequenced in a study of T cells in Graves' hyperthyroidism and ophthalmopathy. The source material, RNA transcripts, was used to amplify TCR beta CDR3 regions. Researchers ran a first-round RT-PCR on the TCR CDR3 using the HTBI primer set. TCRdb re-called the multiplex PCR reads with MiXCR, one entry per CDR3 protein. The sample has about 380,000 distinct CDR3 sequences, 15% to 20% seen once. The source material was blood. These receptors were obtained from a man between 18 and 35 years old with Graves' ophthalmopathy.

The rearrangement uses TRBV7-9 and TRBJ2-1, with D perhaps matching TRBD1 (7 bases). Germline V CDR1 and CDR2: SEHNR, FQNEAQ (reference sequence). CDR3 length: 15 residues. V dropped 5 bases and J dropped 8 bases, with 19 bases sitting between them. CDR3 residues: CASSPARGTFYEQFF. CDR3 coding DNA: TGTGCCAGCAGCCCCGCCAGGGGGACTTTCTATGAGCAGTTCTTC. The whole variable domain, filled in from reference TRBV7-9 and TRBJ2-1, reads DTGVSQNPRHKITKRGQNVTFRCDPISEHNRLYWYRQTLGQGPEFLTYFQNEAQLEKSRLLSDRFSAERPKGSFSTLEIQRTEQGDSAMYLCASSPARGTFYEQFFGPGTRLTVL.

This clonotype was counted at least ten times. The gene calls are TRBV2 and TRBJ2-3; unclear D gene. CDR3 length: 14 residues. Per germline, CDR1 SNHLY and CDR2 FYNNEI. Trimming removed 4 bases from V and 2 bases from J, with 10 bases in between. The CDR3, as DNA: TGTGCCAGCAGTGGGGTGACCCACACAGATACGCAGTATTTT. This sequence encodes CASSGVTHTDTQYF.

At least ten counts were recorded for this clonotype. The genes are TRBV7-9 and TRBJ1-2, with 10 bases identical to TRBD1. The V gene end was trimmed by 4 bases and the J gene end by 6 bases; junction bases not matched to a gene: 5. The CDR3 loop spans 14 amino acids. Per the germline V gene, CDR1 is SEHNR and CDR2 is FQNEAQ (reference sequence). CDR3 DNA: TGTGCCAGCAGCTCCCCGGGACAGGGGAATGGCTACACCTTC. It translates to CASSSPGQGNGYTF. Looking up the rest from reference TRBV7-9 and TRBJ1-2 gives the full variable domain: DTGVSQNPRHKITKRGQNVTFRCDPISEHNRLYWYRQTLGQGPEFLTYFQNEAQLEKSRLLSDRFSAERPKGSFSTLEIQRTEQGDSAMYLCASSSPGQGNGYTFGSGTRLTVV.

The chain carries TRBV2 and TRBJ2-3; 8 bases fit TRBD1. V was pared by 7 bases and J by 1 base, with 4 bases of the junction left unmatched. The germline V gene encodes CDR1 SNHLY and CDR2 FYNNEI. The CDR3 spans 14 residues. This CDR3 reads CASTGQGRTDTQYF. The CDR3 DNA sequence: TGTGCCAGCACAGGACAGGGCCGCACAGATACGCAGTATTTT.

This sequence joins TRBV7-9 and TRBJ2-7; D is ambiguous. The CDR3 has 11 amino acids. V lost 6 bases to trimming and J lost 4 bases, with 7 bases between them. The V gene's germline CDR1 is SEHNR and CDR2 FQNEAQ (reference sequence). DNA of the CDR3: TGTGCCAGCAGTCCCGAGTACGAGCAGTACTTC. Protein: CASSPEYEQYF. The variable domain in full, with the rest retrieved from reference TRBV7-9 and TRBJ2-7, is DTGVSQNPRHKITKRGQNVTFRCDPISEHNRLYWYRQTLGQGPEFLTYFQNEAQLEKSRLLSDRFSAERPKGSFSTLEIQRTEQGDSAMYLCASSPEYEQYFGPGTRLTVT.

This clonotype was observed at least ten times. In DNA, the CDR3 is TGTGCCAGCAGTCCCATCACGGGTTTCGCTGAAGCTTTCTTT. Amino acid sequence: CASSPITGFAEAFF. V and J are TRBV12-3 or TRBV12-4 and TRBJ1-1; D remains ambiguous. This CDR3 has 14 amino acids. V was cut by 5 bases and J by 6 bases, with 16 bases left in between.

J is TRBJ1-2 and V is TRBV25-1; no clear D gene. Trimming shortened V by 0 bases and J by 8 bases, and 13 bases separated the two germline ends. Germline assignment: CDR1 MGHDK and CDR2 SYGVNS. The CDR3 covers 14 residues. The CDR3 reads CASSEYAASGGYTF. The CDR3 DNA reads as TGTGCCAGCAGTGAATACGCTGCTTCGGGCGGCTACACCTTC.

The V call is TRBV28, the J call TRBJ2-7, with 7 nucleotides matching TRBD1. The CDR3 has 14 residues. V trimming: 6 bases; J trimming: 3 bases; junction bases outside the gene matches: 8. Germline CDR1 and CDR2: MDHEN and SYDVKM. CDR3 sequence: CASSTWDRGYEQYF. As DNA, the CDR3 is TGTGCCAGCAGCACCTGGGACAGAGGCTACGAGCAGTACTTC.

V and J are TRBV9 and TRBJ2-2; 7 bases line up with TRBD2. J lost 7 bases, V lost 0 bases, and 6 bases had no gene match. Per the germline V gene, CDR1 is SGDLS and CDR2 is YYNGEE. This CDR3 region has 15 residues. As DNA, the CDR3 is TGTGCCAGCAGCGTAGCCGGACTAGAGAGCGGGGAGCTGTTTTTT. This sequence encodes CASSVAGLESGELFF. Together with reference TRBV9 and TRBJ2-2, the CDR3 gives the full variable domain: DSGVTQTPKHLITATGQRVTLRCSPRSGDLSVYWYQQSLDQGLQFLIQYYNGEERAKGNILERFSAQQFPDLHSELNLSSLELGDSALYFCASSVAGLESGELFFGEGSRLTVL.

This clonotype was recorded many times. The chain recombines TRBV3-1 with TRBJ1-1, with D perhaps matching TRBD1 (5 bases). CDR1 and CDR2 from the germline V gene are LGHDT and YNNKEL (reference sequence). The CDR3 is 14 residues long. Trimming pared 6 bases from V and 4 bases from J, leaving 15 bases between. CDR3 bases: TGTGCCAGCAGTCAGGACTGGGGGTCCACTGAAGCTTTCTTT. Its protein product is CASSQDWGSTEAFF.

The gene calls are TRBV5-1 and TRBJ2-5; 7 bases are shared with TRBD1. Germline-derived CDR1 and CDR2 are SGHRS and YFSETQ. The CDR3 is 16 residues long. V dropped 3 bases and J dropped 3; count of bases not matched to a gene: 11. The CDR3 DNA follows: TGCGCCAGCAGCTCGGGGACAGTAAGCCTAGAAGAGACCCAGTACTTC. It codes for CASSSGTVSLEETQYF.

This chain joins TRBV4-1 and TRBJ2-1, with 7 bases identical to TRBD1. Germline V gene sequence: CDR1 MGHRA, CDR2 YSYEKL. The CDR3 is 16 residues long. V shed 4 bases and J 8 bases; nucleotides not matched to a gene: 14. CDR3 residues: CASSPRRGRVWDEQFF. CDR3 nucleotide sequence: TGCGCCAGCAGCCCCAGAAGGGGGCGAGTTTGGGATGAGCAGTTCTTC.

The rearrangement links TRBV28 to TRBJ1-1; D unresolved. Germline V lookup: CDR1 MDHEN, CDR2 SYDVKM. This CDR3 has 13 amino acids. V was shortened by 3 bases and J by 3 bases, with 8 bases between the two germline ends. In DNA form, the CDR3 reads TGTGCCAGCAGTTTCGGACGCTACACTGAAGCTTTCTTT. As protein: CASSFGRYTEAFF.

This clonotype turned up a few times. The V and J genes are TRBV12-3 or TRBV12-4 and TRBJ1-3; no clear D. This CDR3 is built from 16 residues. The V end lost 0 bases, the J end lost 2 bases, and 11 bases lay between the germline ends. The DNA for the CDR3 is TGTGCCAGCAGTTTAGCCGGGGTCGGGGCTGGAAACACCATATATTTT. Its translation: CASSLAGVGAGNTIYF.